This record looks at one T cell receptor (beta chain) sequence and its context. These data originate in a study of blood T cell repertoires in COVID-19. Study context: The United States, Italy and Spain supplied acute and convalescent COVID-19 samples. T cells, B-cell-depleted T cells, or PBMCs provided the cDNA or gDNA that served as material.

The germline V gene has CDR1 SNHLY and CDR2 FYNNEI. The junction had 14 bases not matched to a gene; V was cut back by 6 bases and J by 3 bases. The CDR3 sequence is 19 residues long. Source study methods: Estimation of nucleated cell counts relied on the amplification of reference gene primers. Data came from immunoSEQ multiplex PCR; TCRdb stores just in-frame clones and leaves some out. That table furnishes V, J and clone size, whereas the DNA furnished D and trimming. The table lists roughly 300,000 clones, 85% to 90% of them singletons. This receptor was obtained from a human donor in a cohort sampled during active COVID-19. This sequence joins TRBV2 and TRBJ1-4, with TRBD1 matching 12 bases. Source material: peripheral blood. This chain's CDR3 is CASRGDRGLARLPNEKLFF. DNA of the CDR3: TGTGCCAGCAGGGGGGACAGGGGGCTCGCAAGGCTACCTAATGAAAAACTGTTTTTT.